This TCR beta chain was obtained from a study of T cells in Graves' hyperthyroidism and ophthalmopathy. Under 3 months was the duration of disease in ophthalmopathy patients, who also had a Clinical Activity Score of at least 3 and a NOSPECS grade of at least 4. The length of the CDR3 is 15 residues. Per germline, CDR1 LGHDT and CDR2 YNNKEL (reference sequence). V lost 6 bases, J lost 2 bases, and 17 bases lay in between. The source material, RNA transcripts, was used to amplify TCR beta CDR3 regions. First-round RT-PCR of the TCR CDR3 relied on the HTBI primer set. TCRdb reprocessed the multiplex PCR reads with MiXCR, giving one entry per CDR3 protein. This sample carries hundreds of thousands of distinct CDR3 sequences, about an eighth of them seen once, and the ten largest clones take 25% to 30%. Ten or more counts support this clonotype.

Sequenced material: blood. This receptor was taken from a man over 45 with Graves' ophthalmopathy. The chain employs TRBV3-1 and TRBJ2-7; D may be TRBD2 (6 bases). The CDR3 nucleotides are TGTGCCAGCAGTTACAAGTGGGCGGGAACCTACGAGCAGTACTTC. Its protein is CASSYKWAGTYEQYF.